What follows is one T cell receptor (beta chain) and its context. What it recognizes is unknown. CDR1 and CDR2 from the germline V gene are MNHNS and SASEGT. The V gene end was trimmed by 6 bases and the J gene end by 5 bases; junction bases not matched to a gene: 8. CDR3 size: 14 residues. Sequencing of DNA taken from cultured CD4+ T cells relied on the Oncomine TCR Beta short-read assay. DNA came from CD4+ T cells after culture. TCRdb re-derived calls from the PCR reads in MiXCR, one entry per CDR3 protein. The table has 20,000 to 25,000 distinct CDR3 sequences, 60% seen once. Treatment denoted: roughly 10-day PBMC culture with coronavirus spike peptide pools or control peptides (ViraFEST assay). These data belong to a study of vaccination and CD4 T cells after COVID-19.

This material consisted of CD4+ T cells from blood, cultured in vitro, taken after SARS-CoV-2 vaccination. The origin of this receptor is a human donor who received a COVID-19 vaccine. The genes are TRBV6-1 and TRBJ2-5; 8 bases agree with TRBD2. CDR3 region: CASRTGLDEETQYF. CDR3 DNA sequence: TGTGCCAGCAGGACGGGACTAGATGAGGAGACCCAGTACTTC.